This entry lists 8 T cell receptor beta chains sequenced from one sample in a study of blood T cell repertoires in COVID-19. TCRdb's copy holds only in-frame clones and misses some; the assay was immunoSEQ multiplex PCR. The sample holds 200,000 to 250,000 clones; roughly 86% are singletons and the top ten take about 3.1%. The sequencing input was peripheral blood. The receptors were gathered from a woman in her twenties or thirties who had recovered from COVID-19.

V gene TRBV24-1 combines with J gene TRBJ2-1; TRBD2 matches 7 bases. The V and J ends lost 4 bases and 6 bases, in that order; junction bases with no gene match: 8. The CDR3 runs 15 residues. Germline CDR1 KGHDR, CDR2 SFDVKD. The CDR3 region is CATSETGGRVNEQFF. CDR3 DNA: TGTGCCACCAGTGAAACCGGAGGGAGGGTCAATGAGCAGTTCTTC.

This chain uses TRBV5-1 with TRBJ2-1, with TRBD2 as a possible D gene (7 bases). Germline CDR1 SGHRS, CDR2 YFSETQ. The V and J ends lost 1 base and 0 bases respectively, with 14 bases between them. This CDR3 region has 17 residues. For the CDR3, the DNA is TGCGCCAGCAGCTTGACCCGAGGGGGGGCCTCCTACAATGAGCAGTTCTTC. Translated: CASSLTRGGASYNEQFF.

J is TRBJ2-2 and V is TRBV9, with a possible D match to TRBD1 (5 bases). The CDR3 consists of 16 residues. Germline lookup yields CDR1 SGDLS and CDR2 YYNGEE. V gave up 4 bases and J gave up 2 bases, with 15 bases separating them. The CDR3 sequence is CASSQGAKQNTGELFF. The CDR3 nucleotides are TGTGCCAGCAGCCAAGGGGCGAAACAAAACACCGGGGAGCTGTTTTTT.

The chain joins TRBV5-1 to TRBJ1-2; unclear D gene. Germline assignment: CDR1 SGHRS and CDR2 YFSETQ. This CDR3 region has 16 residues. V lost 0 bases and J lost 10, with 22 bases in between. The CDR3 is CASSLEGRAWRVDYTF. Here the CDR3 DNA reads TGCGCCAGCAGCTTGGAGGGTAGGGCCTGGAGGGTTGACTACACCTTC.

The gene calls are TRBV14 and TRBJ1-6, with no clear D. The CDR3 covers 14 residues. Per germline, CDR1 SGHDN and CDR2 FVKESK. Between the trimmed V and J ends, which lost 3 bases and 6 bases, there was a span of 9 bases. CDR3 nucleotide sequence: TGTGCCAGCAGCCAGAGCTTTATTAATTCACCCCTCCACTTT. This sequence encodes CASSQSFINSPLHF.

V is TRBV15 and J is TRBJ1-4, with 7 positions matching TRBD1. Trimming at V came to 6 bases and at J to 2 bases, leaving 3 bases not matched to a gene. Germline V gene sequence: CDR1 LNHNV, CDR2 YYDKDF (reference sequence). This CDR3 spans 14 amino acids. CDR3 residues: CATSVQGTNEKLFF. CDR3 coding DNA: TGTGCCACCAGTGTACAGGGGACTAATGAAAAACTGTTTTTT. Filled out from reference TRBV15 and TRBJ1-4, the complete variable domain reads DAMVIQNPRYQVTQFGKPVTLSCSQTLNHNVMYWYQQKSSQAPKLLFHYYDKDFNNEADTPDNFQSRRPNTSFCFLDIRSPGLGDTAMYLCATSVQGTNEKLFFGSGTQLSVL.

The J gene is TRBJ2-3, the V gene TRBV9; 12 positions match TRBD2. The CDR3 covers 15 residues. V gave up 3 bases and J gave up 4 bases; unmatched junction bases: 3. Germline CDR1 is SGDLS and CDR2 is YYNGEE. The CDR3 DNA reads TGTGCCAGCAGCGCTAGCGGGGGGGGCGCAGATACGCAGTATTTT. Protein: CASSASGGGADTQYF.

The genes are TRBV11-1 and TRBJ2-3; no definite D call. Germline lookup yields CDR1 SGHAT and CDR2 FQDESV (reference sequence). CDR3 length: 15 amino acids. V was shortened by 2 bases and J by 1 base, with 10 bases between the two germline ends. The CDR3 protein is CASSLSQVGTDTQYF. CDR3 nucleotides: TGTGCCAGCAGCTTAAGTCAGGTCGGCACAGATACGCAGTATTTT.